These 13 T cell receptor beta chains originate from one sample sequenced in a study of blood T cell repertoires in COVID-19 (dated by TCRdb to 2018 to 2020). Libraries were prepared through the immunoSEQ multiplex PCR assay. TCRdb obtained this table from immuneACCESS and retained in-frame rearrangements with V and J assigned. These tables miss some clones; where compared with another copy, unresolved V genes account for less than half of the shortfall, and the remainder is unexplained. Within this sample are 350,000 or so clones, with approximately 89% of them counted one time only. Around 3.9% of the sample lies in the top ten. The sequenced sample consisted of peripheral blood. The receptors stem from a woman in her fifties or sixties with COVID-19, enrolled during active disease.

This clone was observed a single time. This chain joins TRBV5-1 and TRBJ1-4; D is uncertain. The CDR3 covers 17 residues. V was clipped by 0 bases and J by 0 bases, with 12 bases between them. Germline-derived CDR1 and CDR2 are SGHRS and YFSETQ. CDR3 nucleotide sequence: TGCGCCAGCAGCTTGGTAGCGGGTTTTGCAACTAATGAAAAACTGTTTTTT. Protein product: CASSLVAGFATNEKLFF.

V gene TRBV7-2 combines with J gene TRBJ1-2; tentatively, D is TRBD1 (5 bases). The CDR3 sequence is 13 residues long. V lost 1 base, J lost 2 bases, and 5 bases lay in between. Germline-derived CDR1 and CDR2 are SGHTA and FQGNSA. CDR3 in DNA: TGTGCCAGCAGCTTAGGGACAAACTATGGCTACACCTTC. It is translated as CASSLGTNYGYTF.

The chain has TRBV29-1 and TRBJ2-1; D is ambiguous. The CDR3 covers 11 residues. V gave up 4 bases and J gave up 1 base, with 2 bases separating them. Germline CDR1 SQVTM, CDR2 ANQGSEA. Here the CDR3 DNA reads TGCAGCGTTGTATCCTACAATGAGCAGTTCTTC. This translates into CSVVSYNEQFF.

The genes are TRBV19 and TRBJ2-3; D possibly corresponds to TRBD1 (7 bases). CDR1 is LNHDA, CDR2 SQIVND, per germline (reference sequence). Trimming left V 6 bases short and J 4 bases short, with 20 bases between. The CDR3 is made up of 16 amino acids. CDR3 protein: CASSPRGVSSPDTQYF. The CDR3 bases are TGTGCCAGTAGCCCCAGGGGGGTTTCGTCTCCAGATACGCAGTATTTT.

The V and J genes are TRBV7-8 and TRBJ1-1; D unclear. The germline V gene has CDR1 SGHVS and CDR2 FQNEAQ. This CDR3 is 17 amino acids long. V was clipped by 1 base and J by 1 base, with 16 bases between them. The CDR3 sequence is CASSLVPFGSENTEAFF. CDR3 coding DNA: TGTGCCAGCAGCTTAGTACCATTTGGGAGCGAGAACACTGAAGCTTTCTTT.

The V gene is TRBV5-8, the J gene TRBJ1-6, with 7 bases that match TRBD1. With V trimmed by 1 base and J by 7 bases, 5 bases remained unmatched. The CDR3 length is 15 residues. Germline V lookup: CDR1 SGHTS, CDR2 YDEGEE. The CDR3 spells CASSLRGLRNSPLHF. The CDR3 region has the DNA TGTGCCAGCAGCTTGAGGGGGCTACGGAATTCACCCCTCCACTTT.

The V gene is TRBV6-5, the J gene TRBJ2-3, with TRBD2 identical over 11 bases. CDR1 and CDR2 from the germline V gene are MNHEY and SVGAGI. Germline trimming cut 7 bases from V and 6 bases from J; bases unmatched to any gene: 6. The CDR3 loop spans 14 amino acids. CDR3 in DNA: TGTGCCAGCACGTTTATAGCGGGAGGGGATACGCAGTATTTT. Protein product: CASTFIAGGDTQYF.

CDR3 region: CASSPAGTQYF. In nucleotides, the CDR3 is TGTGCCAGCTCCCCAGCGGGGACCCAGTACTTC. The V and J genes are TRBV18 and TRBJ2-5; D perhaps matches TRBD2 (6 bases). The length of the CDR3 is 11 residues. CDR1 is KGHSH, CDR2 LQKENI, per germline. V shed 6 bases and J shed 7 bases, with 9 bases lying between them.

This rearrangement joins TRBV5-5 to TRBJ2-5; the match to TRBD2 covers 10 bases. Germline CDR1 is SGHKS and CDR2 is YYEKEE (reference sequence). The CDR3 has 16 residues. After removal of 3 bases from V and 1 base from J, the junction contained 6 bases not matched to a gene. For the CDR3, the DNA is TGTGCCAGCAGCTCTCACCGGACTAGCGGCCAAGAGACCCAGTACTTC. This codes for CASSSHRTSGQETQYF.

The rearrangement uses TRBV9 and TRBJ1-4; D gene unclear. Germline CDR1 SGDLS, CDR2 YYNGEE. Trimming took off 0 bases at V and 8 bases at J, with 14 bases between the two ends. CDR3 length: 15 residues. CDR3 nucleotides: TGTGCCAGCAGCGTAGGAGTCCGGGGTGCGGAAAAACTGTTTTTT. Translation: CASSVGVRGAEKLFF.

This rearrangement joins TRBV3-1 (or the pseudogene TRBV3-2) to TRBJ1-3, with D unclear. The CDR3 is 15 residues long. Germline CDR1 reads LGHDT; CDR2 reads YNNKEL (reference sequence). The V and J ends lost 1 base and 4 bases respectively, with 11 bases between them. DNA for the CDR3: TGTGCCAGCAGCCAAGGAGACATAATGGGAAACACCATATATTTT. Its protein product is CASSQGDIMGNTIYF.

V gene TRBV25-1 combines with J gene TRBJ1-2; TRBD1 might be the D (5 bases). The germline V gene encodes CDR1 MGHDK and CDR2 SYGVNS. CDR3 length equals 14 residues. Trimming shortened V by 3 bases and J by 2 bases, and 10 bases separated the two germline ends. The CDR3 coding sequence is TGTGCCAGCAGTGACATGAGACAGAACTATGGCTACACCTTC. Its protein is CASSDMRQNYGYTF.

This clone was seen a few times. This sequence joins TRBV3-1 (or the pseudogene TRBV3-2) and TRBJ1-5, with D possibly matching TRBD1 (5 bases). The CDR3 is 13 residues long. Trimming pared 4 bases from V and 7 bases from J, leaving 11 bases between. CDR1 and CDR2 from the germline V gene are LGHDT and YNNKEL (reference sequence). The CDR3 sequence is CASSRGGGQPQHF. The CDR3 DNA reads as TGTGCCAGCAGCCGCGGGGGGGGGCAGCCCCAGCATTTT.